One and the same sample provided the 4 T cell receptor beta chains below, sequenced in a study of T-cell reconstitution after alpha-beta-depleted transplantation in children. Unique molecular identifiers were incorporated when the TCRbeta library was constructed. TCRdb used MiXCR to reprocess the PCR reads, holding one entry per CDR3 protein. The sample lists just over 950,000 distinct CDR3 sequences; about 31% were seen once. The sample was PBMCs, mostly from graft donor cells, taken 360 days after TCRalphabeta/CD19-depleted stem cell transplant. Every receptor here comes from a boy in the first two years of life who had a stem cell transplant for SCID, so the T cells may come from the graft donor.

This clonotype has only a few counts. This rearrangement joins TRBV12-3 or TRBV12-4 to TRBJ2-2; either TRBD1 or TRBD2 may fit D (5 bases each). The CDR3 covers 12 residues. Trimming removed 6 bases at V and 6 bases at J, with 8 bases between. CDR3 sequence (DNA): TGTGCCAGCAGAAGGGGAGCCGGGGAGCTGTTTTTT. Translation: CASRRGAGELFF.

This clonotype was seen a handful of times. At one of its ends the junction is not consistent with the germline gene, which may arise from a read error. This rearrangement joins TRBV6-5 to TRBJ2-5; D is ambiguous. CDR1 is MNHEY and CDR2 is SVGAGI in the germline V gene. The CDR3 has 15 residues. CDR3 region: CASSYFQSTQGTQYF. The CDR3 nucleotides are TGTGCCAGCAGTTACTTCCAGAGCACGCAAGGGACCCAGTACTTC.

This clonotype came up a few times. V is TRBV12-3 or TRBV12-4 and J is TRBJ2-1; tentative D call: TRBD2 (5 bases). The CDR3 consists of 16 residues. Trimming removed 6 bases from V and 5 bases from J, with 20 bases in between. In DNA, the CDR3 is TGTGCCAGCAGCGAGTTCGGGAAGGCAGGACACAATGAGCAGTTCTTC. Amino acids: CASSEFGKAGHNEQFF.

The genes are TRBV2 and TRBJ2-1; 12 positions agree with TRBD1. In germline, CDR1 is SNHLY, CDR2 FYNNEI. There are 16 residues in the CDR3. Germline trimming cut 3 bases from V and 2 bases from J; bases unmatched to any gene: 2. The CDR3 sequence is CASSEGTGGPYNEQFF. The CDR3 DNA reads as TGTGCCAGCAGTGAGGGGACAGGGGGCCCCTACAATGAGCAGTTCTTC.